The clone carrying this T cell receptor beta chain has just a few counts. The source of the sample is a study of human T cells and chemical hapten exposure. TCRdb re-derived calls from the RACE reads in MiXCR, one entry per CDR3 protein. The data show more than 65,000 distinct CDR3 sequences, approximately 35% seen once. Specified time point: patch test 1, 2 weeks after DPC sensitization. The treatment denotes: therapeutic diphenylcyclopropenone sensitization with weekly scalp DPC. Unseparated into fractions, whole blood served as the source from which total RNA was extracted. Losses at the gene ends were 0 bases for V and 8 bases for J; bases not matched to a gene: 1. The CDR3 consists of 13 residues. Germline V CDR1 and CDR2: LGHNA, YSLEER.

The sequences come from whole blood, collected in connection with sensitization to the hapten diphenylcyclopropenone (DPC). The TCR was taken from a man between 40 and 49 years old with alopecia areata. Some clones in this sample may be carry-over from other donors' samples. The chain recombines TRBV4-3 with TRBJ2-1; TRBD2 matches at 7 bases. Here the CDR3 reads CASSQDAGDEQFF. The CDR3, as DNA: TGCGCCAGCAGCCAAGATGCGGGGGATGAGCAGTTCTTC.